This T cell receptor (beta chain) emerged from a study of OX40 agonist ivuxolimab in advanced cancers. Overall study context: Patients received ivuxolimab, an agonistic anti-OX40 (CD134) antibody.

The CDR3 sequence is 19 residues long. V gave up 0 bases and J gave up 0 bases; unmatched junction bases: 5. Per germline, CDR1 LGHNA and CDR2 YNFKEQ. This clone was observed a single time. Profiled with immunoSEQ multiplex PCR; TCRdb holds only in-frame clones, not every one. The repertoire holds some 70,000 clones, with approximately 90% as singletons. The chain joins TRBV4-2 to TRBJ2-7, with 16 positions matching TRBD2. This receptor was obtained from an adult with an advanced solid tumor such as melanoma, head and neck, liver or kidney cancer. The source material was CD4+ or CD8+ T cells sorted from blood, sampled in a trial of the OX40 agonist ivuxolimab. Here the CDR3 reads CASSQDTGLAGGSSYEQYF. CDR3 DNA: TGTGCCAGCAGCCAAGATACGGGACTAGCGGGAGGGTCCTCCTACGAGCAGTACTTC.